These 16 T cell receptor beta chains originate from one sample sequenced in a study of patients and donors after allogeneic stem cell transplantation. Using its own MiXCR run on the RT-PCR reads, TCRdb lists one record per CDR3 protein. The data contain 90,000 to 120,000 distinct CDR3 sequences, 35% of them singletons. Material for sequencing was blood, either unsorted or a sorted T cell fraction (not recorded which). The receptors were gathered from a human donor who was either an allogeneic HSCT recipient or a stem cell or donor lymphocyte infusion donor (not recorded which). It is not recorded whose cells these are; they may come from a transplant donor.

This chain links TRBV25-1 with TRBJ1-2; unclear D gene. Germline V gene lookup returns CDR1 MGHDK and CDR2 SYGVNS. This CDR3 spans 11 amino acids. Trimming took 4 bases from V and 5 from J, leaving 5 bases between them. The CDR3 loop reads CASSVGYGYTF. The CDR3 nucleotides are TGTGCCAGCAGTGTCGGTTATGGCTACACCTTC.

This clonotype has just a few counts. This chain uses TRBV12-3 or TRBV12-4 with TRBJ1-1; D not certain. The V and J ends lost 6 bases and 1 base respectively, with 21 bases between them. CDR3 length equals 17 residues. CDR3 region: CASRESANWSGNTEAFF. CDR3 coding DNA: TGTGCCAGCAGAGAATCGGCCAATTGGAGCGGGAACACTGAAGCTTTCTTT.

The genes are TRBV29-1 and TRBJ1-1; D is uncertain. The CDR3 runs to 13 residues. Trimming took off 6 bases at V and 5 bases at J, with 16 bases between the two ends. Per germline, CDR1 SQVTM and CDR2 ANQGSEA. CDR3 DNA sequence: TGCAGCGTGGGAAAGACGGCCCTAACTGAAGCTTTCTTT. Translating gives CSVGKTALTEAFF. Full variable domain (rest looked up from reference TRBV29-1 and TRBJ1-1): SAVISQKPSRDICQRGTSLTIQCQVDSQVTMMFWYRQQPGQSLTLIATANQGSEATYESGFVIDKFPISRPNLTFSTLTVSNMSPEDSSIYLCSVGKTALTEAFFGQGTRLTVV.

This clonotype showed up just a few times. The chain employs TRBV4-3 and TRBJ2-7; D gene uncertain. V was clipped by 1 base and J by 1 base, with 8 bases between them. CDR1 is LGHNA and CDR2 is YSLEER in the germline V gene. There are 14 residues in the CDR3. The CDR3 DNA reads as TGCGCCAGCAGCCAAGGGAGAGTTTCCTACGAGCAGTACTTC. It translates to CASSQGRVSYEQYF.

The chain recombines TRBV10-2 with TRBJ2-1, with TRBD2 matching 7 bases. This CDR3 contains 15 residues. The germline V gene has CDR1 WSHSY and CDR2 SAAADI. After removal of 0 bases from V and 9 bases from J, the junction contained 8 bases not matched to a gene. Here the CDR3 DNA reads TGCGCCAGCAGTGAGTCGAAGACTAGCCTACTTGAGCAGTTCTTC. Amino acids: CASSESKTSLLEQFF.

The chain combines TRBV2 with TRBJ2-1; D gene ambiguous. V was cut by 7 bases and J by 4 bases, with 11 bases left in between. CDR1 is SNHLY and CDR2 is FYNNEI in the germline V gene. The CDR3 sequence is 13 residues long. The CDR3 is CASKWSGYNEQFF. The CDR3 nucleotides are TGTGCCAGCAAGTGGAGTGGGTACAATGAGCAGTTCTTC.

The CDR3 DNA sequence: TGTGCCAGTCACCGGGACCTCAATCAGCCCCAGCATTTT. It yields the protein CASHRDLNQPQHF. The chain employs TRBV2 and TRBJ1-5, with D tentatively TRBD1 (5 bases). Germline loops: CDR1 SNHLY, CDR2 FYNNEI. The V end was cut by 9 bases, the J end by 3 bases, with 12 bases between. The CDR3 covers 13 residues.

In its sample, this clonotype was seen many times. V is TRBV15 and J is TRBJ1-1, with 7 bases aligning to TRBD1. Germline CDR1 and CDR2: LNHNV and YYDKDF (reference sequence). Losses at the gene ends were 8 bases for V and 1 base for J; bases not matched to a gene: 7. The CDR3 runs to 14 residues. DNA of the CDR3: TGTGCCACCCGACCACAGGGGTGGAACACTGAAGCTTTCTTT. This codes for CATRPQGWNTEAFF. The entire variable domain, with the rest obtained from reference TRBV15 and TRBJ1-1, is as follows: DAMVIQNPRYQVTQFGKPVTLSCSQTLNHNVMYWYQQKSSQAPKLLFHYYDKDFNNEADTPDNFQSRRPNTSFCFLDIRSPGLGDTAMYLCATRPQGWNTEAFFGQGTRLTVV.

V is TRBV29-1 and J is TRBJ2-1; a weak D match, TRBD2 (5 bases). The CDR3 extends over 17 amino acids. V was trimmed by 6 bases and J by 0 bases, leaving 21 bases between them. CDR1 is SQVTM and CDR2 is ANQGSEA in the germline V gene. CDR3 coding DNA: TGCAGCGTGCGTATTCTTAGCGAGAGATCCTCCTACAATGAGCAGTTCTTC. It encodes CSVRILSERSSYNEQFF.

The CDR3 nucleotides read TGTGCCATCAGTGGCATCGGTAGGGGGCTCCAAGAGACCCAGTACTTC. The encoded protein is CAISGIGRGLQETQYF. V is TRBV10-3 and J is TRBJ2-5, with 7 bases fitting TRBD1. Trimming at V came to 4 bases and at J to 1 base, leaving 9 bases not matched to a gene. This CDR3 is 16 amino acids long. CDR1 ENHRY and CDR2 SYGVKD come from the germline V gene.

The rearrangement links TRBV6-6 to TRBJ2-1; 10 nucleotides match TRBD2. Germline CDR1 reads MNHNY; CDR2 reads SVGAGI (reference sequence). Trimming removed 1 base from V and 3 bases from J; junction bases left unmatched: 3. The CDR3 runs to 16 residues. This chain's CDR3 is CASSYFSGRFYNEQFF. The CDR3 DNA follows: TGTGCCAGCAGTTACTTTAGCGGGAGGTTCTACAATGAGCAGTTCTTC.

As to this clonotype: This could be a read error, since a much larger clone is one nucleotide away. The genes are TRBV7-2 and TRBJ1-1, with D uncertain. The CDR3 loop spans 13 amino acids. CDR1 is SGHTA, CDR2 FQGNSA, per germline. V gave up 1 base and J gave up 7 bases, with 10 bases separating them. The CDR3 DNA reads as TGTGCCAGCAGCTTAGAGTCGAGCGGTGAAGCTTTCTTT. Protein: CASSLESSGEAFF.

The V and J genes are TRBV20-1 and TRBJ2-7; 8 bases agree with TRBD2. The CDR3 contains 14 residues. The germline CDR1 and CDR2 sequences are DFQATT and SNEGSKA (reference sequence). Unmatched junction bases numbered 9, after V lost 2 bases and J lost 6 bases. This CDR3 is CSARPGGPRGEQYF. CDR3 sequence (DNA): TGCAGTGCTAGACCGGGAGGGCCGAGGGGCGAGCAGTACTTC.

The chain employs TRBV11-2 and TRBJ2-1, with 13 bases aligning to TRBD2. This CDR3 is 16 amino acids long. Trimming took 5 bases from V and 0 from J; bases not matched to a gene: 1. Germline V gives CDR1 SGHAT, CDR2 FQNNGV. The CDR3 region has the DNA TGTGCCAGCAGCCGGACTAGCGGGAGCTCCTACAATGAGCAGTTCTTC. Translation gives CASSRTSGSSYNEQFF.

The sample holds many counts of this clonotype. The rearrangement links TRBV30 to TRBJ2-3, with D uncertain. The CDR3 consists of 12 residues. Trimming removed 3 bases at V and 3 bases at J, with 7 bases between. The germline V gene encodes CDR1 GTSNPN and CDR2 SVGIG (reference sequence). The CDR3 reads CAWRTTTDTQYF. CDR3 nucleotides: TGTGCCTGGAGAACCACGACAGATACGCAGTATTTT. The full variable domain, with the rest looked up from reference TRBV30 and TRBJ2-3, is SQTIHQWPATLVQPVGSPLSLECTVEGTSNPNLYWYRQAAGRGLQLLFYSVGIGQISSEVPQNLSASRPQDRQFILSSKKLLLSDSGFYLCAWRTTTDTQYFGPGTRLTVL.

The CDR3 loop reads CASSHPFRQARNQPQHF. In DNA form, the CDR3 reads TGTGCCAGCAGTCACCCCTTCAGGCAGGCAAGGAATCAGCCCCAGCATTTT. V gene TRBV28 combines with J gene TRBJ1-5; D uncertain. The CDR3 spans 17 residues. V was clipped by 5 bases and J by 4 bases, with 21 bases between them. Germline CDR1 MDHEN, CDR2 SYDVKM.